The TCR beta chain under discussion was sequenced for a study of patients and donors after allogeneic stem cell transplantation. The ends were cut back, 1 base at V and 6 bases at J, with 21 bases in the middle. This CDR3 has 17 residues. Germline-derived CDR1 and CDR2 are SGHRS and YFSETQ. TCRdb re-called the RT-PCR reads through MiXCR, storing one row per CDR3 protein. The table shows 190,000 or so distinct CDR3 sequences, with 35% to 45% occurring only once. The clonotype was recovered from a human donor who was either an allogeneic HSCT recipient or a stem cell or donor lymphocyte infusion donor (not recorded which). It is not recorded whose cells these are; they may come from a transplant donor. The material sequenced was blood, either unsorted or a sorted T cell fraction (not recorded which). This chain uses TRBV5-1 with TRBJ2-3; no reliable D call. This chain's CDR3 is CASSLILSPSAPDTQYF. DNA of the CDR3: TGCGCCAGCAGCTTGATCCTAAGCCCAAGCGCGCCGGATACGCAGTATTTT.